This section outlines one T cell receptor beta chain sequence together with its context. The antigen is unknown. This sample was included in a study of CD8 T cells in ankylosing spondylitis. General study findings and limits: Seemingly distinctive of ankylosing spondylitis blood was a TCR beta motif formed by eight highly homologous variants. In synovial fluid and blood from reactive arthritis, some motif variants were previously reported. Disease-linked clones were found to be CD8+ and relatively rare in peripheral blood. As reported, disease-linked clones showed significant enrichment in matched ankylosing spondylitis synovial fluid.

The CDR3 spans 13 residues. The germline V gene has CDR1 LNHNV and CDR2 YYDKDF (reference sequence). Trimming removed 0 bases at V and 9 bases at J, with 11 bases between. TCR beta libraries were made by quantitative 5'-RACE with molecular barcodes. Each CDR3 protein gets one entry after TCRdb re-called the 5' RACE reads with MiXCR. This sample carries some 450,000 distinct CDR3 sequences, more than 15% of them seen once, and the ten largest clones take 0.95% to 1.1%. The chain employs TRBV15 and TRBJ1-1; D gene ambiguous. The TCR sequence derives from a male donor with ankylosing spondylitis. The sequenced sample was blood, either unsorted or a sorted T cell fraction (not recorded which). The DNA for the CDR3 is TGTGCCACCAGCAGAGATTTCGGCAGCAAAGCTTTCTTT. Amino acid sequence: CATSRDFGSKAFF.